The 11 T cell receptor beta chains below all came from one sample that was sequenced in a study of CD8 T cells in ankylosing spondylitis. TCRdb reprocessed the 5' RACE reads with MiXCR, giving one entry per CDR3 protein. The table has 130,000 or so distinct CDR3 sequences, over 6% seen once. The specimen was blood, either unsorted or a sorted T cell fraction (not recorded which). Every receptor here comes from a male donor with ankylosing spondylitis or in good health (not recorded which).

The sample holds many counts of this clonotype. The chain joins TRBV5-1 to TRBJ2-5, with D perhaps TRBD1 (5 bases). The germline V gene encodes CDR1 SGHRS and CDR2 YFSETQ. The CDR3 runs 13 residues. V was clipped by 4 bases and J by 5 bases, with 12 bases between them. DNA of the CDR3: TGCGCCAGCAGCATGACAGTTTCGGAGACCCAGTACTTC. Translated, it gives CASSMTVSETQYF.

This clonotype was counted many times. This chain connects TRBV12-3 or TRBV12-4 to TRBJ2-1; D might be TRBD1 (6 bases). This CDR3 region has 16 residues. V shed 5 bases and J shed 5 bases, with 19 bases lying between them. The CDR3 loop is CASSPATGLGDNEQFF. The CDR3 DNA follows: TGTGCCAGCAGTCCGGCGACAGGTCTAGGGGACAATGAGCAGTTCTTC.

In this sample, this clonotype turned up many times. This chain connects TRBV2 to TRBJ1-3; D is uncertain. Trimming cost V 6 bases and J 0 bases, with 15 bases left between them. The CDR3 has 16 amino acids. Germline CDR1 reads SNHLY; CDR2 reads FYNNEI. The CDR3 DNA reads TGTGCCAGCAGGCCAAACATTCGTTCCTCTGGAAACACCATATATTTT. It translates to CASRPNIRSSGNTIYF.

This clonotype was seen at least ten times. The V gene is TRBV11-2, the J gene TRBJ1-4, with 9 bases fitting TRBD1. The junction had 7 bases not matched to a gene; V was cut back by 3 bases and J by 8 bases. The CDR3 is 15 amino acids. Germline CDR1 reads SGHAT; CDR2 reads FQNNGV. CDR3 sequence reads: CASSLGGTGREKLFF. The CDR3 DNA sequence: TGTGCCAGCAGCTTGGGCGGGACAGGGCGAGAAAAACTGTTTTTT.

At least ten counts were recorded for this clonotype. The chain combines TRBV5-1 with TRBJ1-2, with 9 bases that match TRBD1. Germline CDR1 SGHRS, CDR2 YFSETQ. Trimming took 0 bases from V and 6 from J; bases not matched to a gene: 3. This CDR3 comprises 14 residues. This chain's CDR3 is CASSLGDRVDGYTF. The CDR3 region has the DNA TGCGCCAGCAGCTTGGGGGACAGGGTGGATGGCTACACCTTC.

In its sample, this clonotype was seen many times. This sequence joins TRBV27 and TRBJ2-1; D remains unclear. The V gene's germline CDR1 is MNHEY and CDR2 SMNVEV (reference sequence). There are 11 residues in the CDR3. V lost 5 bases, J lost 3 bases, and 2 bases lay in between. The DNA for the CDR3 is TGTGCCAGCAGTGTCTACAATGAGCAGTTCTTC. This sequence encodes CASSVYNEQFF.

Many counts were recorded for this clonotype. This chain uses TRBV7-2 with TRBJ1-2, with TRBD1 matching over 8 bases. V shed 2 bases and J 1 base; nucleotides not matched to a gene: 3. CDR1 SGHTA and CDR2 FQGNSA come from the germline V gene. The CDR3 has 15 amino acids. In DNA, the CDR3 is TGTGCCAGCAGCTTACCGACAGGGGTTAACTATGGCTACACCTTC. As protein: CASSLPTGVNYGYTF.

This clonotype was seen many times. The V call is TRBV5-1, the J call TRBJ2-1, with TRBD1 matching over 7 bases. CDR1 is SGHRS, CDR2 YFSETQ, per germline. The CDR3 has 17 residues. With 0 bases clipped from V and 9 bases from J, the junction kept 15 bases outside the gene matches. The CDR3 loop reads CASSLADGEGASREQFF. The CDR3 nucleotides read TGCGCCAGCAGCTTGGCCGACGGCGAGGGGGCTTCGCGTGAGCAGTTCTTC.

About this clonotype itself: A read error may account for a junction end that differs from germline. CDR3 sequence reads: CCARDERQGPNTGELFF. CDR3 coding DNA: TGCTGTGCTAGAGATGAGCGGCAGGGACCGAACACCGGGGAGCTGTTTTTT. The chain carries TRBV20-1 and TRBJ2-2; possibly TRBD1 or TRBD2 for D (5 bases each). Germline V lookup: CDR1 DFQATT, CDR2 SNEGSKA (reference sequence). The length of the CDR3 is 17 residues.

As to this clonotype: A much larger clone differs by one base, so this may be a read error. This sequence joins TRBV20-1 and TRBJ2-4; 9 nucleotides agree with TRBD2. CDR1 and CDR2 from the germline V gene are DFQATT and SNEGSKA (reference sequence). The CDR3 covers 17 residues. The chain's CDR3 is CCAPDDYSGRPKNIQYF. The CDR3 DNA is TGCTGTGCTCCAGACGACTACAGCGGGAGGCCTAAAAACATTCAGTACTTC.

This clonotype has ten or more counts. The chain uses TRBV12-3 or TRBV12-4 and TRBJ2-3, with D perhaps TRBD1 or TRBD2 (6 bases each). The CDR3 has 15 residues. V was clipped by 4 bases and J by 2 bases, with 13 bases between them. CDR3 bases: TGTGCCAGCAGTTCCCAGGGGACTCACACAGATACGCAGTATTTT. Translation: CASSSQGTHTDTQYF.